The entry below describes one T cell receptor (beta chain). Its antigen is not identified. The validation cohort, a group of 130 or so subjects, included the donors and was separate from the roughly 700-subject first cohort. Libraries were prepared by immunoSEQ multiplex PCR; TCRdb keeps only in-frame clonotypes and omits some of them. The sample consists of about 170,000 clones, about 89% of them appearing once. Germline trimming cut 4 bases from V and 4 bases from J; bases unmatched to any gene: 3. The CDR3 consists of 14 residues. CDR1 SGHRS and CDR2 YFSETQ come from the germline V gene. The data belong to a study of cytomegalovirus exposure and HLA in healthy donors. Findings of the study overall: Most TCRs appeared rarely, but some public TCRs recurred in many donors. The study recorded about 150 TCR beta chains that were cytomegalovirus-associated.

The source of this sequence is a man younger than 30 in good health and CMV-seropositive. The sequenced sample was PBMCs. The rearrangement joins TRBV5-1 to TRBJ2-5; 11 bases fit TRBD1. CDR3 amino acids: CASSPGTGGETQYF. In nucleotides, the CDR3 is TGCGCCAGCAGCCCCGGGACAGGGGGAGAGACCCAGTACTTC.